The clone carrying this T cell receptor (beta chain) was observed many times. This record belongs to a study of Graves' ophthalmopathy and Graves' hyperthyroidism. The TCR beta CDR3 regions underwent amplification from RNA transcripts. The workflow started with a first-round RT-PCR run with HTBI primers and then moved on to a second-round multiplex PCR. Each CDR3 protein is one row after TCRdb ran MiXCR on the multiplex PCR reads. This table holds more than 1,000,000 distinct CDR3 sequences, about two fifths found once. The V end lost 0 bases, the J end lost 9 bases, and 15 bases lay between the germline ends. CDR1 and CDR2 from the germline V gene are LGHNA and YSLEER. CDR3 length: 14 residues.

The sequenced sample consisted of peripheral blood or thyroid tissue (not recorded which). This receptor was taken from an adult man with Graves' hyperthyroidism. The gene calls are TRBV4-3 and TRBJ2-7; D may match TRBD1 or TRBD2 (6 bases each). Here the CDR3 DNA reads TGCGCCAGCAGCCAAGATTTTGGGCCGGGGGCGCAGTACTTC. It encodes CASSQDFGPGAQYF.